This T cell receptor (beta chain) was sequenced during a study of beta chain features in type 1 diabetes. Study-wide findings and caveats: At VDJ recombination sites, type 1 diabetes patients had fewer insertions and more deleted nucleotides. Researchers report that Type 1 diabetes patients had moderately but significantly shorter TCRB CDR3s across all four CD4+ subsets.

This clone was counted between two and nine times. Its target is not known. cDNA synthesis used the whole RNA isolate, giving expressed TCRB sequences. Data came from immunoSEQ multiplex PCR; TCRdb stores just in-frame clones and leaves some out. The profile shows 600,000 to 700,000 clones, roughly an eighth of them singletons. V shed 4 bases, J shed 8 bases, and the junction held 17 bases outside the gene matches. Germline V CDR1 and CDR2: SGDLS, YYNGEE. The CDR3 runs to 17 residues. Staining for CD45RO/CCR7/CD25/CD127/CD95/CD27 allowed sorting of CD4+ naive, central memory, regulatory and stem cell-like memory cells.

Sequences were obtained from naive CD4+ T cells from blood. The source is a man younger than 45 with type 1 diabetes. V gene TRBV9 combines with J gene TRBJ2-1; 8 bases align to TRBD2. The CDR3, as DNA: TGTGCCAGCAGCTCTAGTAGCCTAGCGGGTCCTACGGATGAGCAGTTCTTC. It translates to CASSSSSLAGPTDEQFF.